This T cell receptor beta chain was sequenced in a study of human T cells and chemical hapten exposure. MiXCR, run by TCRdb on the RACE reads, gives a single entry per CDR3 protein. This table has around 56,000 distinct CDR3 sequences, 9.9% appearing once. Indicated time point: pre-sensitization, week 0. Treatment specified: therapeutic diphenylcyclopropenone sensitization with weekly scalp DPC. The sample holds many counts of this clonotype. Looked up from germline, CDR1 is KGHSH and CDR2 is LQKENI. The CDR3 totals 12 residues. The V and J ends lost 3 bases and 6 bases respectively, with 9 bases between them.

The rearrangement uses TRBV18 and TRBJ2-7, with D possibly TRBD2 on 6 matching bases. Sequenced material: whole blood, taken in connection with sensitization to the hapten diphenylcyclopropenone (DPC). The source of this sequence is a man aged 35 to 55 with alopecia areata. Some clones in this sample may be carry-over from other donors' samples. The CDR3 region has the DNA TGTGCCAGCTCACCCGGGGGTAGCGAGCAGTACTTC. As protein: CASSPGGSEQYF.